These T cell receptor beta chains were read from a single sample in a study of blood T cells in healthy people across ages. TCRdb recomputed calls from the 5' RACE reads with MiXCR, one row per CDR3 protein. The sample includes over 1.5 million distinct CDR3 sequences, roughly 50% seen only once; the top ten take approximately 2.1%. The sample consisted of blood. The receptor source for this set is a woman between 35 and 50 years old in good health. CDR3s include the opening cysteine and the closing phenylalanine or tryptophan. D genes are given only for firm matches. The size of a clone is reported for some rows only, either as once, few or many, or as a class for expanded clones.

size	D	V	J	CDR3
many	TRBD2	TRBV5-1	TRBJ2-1	CASSLAGGHEQFF
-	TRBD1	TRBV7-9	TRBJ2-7	CASSWTGDGPDEQYF
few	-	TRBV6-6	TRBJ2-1	CASRRGDEQFF
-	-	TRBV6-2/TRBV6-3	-	CAGSDFGLPAYEQYF
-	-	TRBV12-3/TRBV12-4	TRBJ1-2	CASSPLQGSVNYGYTF
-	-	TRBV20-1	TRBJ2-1	CSATSRVYNEQFF
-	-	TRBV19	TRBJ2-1	CASSIGNSGTPGDNEQFF
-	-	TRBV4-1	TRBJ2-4	CASSQEELAKNIQCF
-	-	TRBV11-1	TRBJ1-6	CASSLLATNSPLHF
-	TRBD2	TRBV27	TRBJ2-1	CASSLLERRGVNNEQFF
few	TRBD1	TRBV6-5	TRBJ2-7	CASSYSGDRGSYEQYF
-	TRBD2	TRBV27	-	CASSSRGGNYEQYF
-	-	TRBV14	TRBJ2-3	CASSQSVRATDTQYF
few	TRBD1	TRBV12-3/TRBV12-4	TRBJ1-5	CASSEGAGQPQHF
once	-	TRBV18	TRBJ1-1	CASSPRSAGFTEAFF
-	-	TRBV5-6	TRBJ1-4	CASSLDTGSNEKLFF
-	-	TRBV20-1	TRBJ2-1	CSARDYNRGGSYNEQFF
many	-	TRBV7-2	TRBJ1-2	CASSAPGQNYGYTF
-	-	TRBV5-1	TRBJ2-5	CASSLEAGVRETQYF
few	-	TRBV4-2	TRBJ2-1	CASSSRWNEQFF
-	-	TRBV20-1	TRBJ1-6	CSAPNSYNSPLHF
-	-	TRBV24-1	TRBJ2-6	CATSDPGRHSGANVLTF
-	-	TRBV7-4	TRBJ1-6	CASILWESSYNSPLHF
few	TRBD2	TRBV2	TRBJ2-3	CASSSGTSGPDTQYF
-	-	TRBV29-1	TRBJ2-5	CSEGDYNEQYF
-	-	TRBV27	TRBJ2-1	CASTQSPYNEQFF
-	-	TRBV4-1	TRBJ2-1	CASSIGGGYNEQFF
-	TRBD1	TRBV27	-	CASRPGQDIYEQYF
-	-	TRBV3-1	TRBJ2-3	CASSQGSTTDTQYF
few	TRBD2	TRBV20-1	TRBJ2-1	CSATLRTRSGNNEQFF
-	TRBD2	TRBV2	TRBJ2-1	CASSVVVAGGPGSYNEQFF
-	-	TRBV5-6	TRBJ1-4	CASSLSWGLGSEKLFF
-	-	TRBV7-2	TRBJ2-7	CASSPHGAECEQYF
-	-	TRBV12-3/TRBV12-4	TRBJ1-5	CASSTAYSNQPQHF
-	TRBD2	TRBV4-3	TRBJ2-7	CASSQGSGGAGYEQYF
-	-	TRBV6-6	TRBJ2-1	CASIISLRGAGNEQFF
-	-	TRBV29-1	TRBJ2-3	CSVDPSSTDTQYF
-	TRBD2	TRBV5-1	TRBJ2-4	CASSPGLAGWYF
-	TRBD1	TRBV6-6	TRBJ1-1	CASSYSGGPMNTEAFF
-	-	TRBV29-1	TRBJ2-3	CSVGGLGDTQYF